The source of this TCR beta chain is a study of radiation and T cells in renal cell carcinoma. As to time point: blood 2 weeks post-SBRT. The treatment was: 15 Gy SBRT to primary tumor, nephrectomy 4 weeks later. Only in-frame clones appear in the TCRdb table, and some are missing; sequencing was by immunoSEQ multiplex PCR. The sample has about 150,000 clones, roughly 87% seen once. The CDR3 length is 15 residues. Deletions cut 3 bases from V and 5 bases from J, with 13 bases between. Per the germline V gene, CDR1 is WNHNN and CDR2 is SYGVQD (reference sequence). Sequenced material: blood, taken from a patient whose treatment included radiotherapy and nephrectomy. The receptor was isolated from a woman aged 50 to 60 with renal cell carcinoma. V gene TRBV10-1 combines with J gene TRBJ2-2; unclear D gene. CDR3 region: CASSESVGATGELFF. The CDR3 DNA follows: TGCGCCAGCAGTGAATCCGTCGGTGCTACCGGGGAGCTGTTTTTT.